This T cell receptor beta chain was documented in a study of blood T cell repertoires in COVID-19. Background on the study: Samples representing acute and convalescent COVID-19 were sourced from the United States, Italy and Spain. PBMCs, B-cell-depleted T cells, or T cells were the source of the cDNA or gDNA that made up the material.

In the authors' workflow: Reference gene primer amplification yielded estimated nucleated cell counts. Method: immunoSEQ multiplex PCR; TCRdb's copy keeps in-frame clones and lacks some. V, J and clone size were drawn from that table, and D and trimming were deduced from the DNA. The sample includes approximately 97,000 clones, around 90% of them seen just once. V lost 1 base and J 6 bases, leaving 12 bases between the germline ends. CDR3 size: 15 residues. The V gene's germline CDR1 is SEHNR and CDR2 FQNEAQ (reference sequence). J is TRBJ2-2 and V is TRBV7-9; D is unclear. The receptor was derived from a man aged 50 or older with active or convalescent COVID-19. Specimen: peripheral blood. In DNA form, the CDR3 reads TGTGCCAGCAGCTTAGTACAGCAGTCGGCCGGGGAGCTGTTTTTT. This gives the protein CASSLVQQSAGELFF.